This T cell receptor (beta chain) derives from a study of T cells in Graves' hyperthyroidism and ophthalmopathy. Amplified TCR beta CDR3 regions derived from RNA transcripts. The HTBI primer set served for first-round RT-PCR of the TCR CDR3. In TCRdb, the multiplex PCR reads were re-called with MiXCR into one record per CDR3 protein. The profile shows 650,000 to 800,000 distinct CDR3 sequences, 45% of them singletons. The germline CDR1 and CDR2 sequences are SGHRS and YFSETQ. The CDR3 extends over 14 amino acids. The V gene lost 4 bases and the J gene lost 7 bases, with 17 bases spanning the gap. Findings of the study overall: Among thyroid clonotypes expanded above 0.001, most also appeared in blood.

With respect to this clonotype: The target antigen is unknown.

The sequenced material came from peripheral blood or thyroid tissue (not recorded which). The receptor comes from an adult man with Graves' disease, either hyperthyroidism or ophthalmopathy (not recorded which). The chain couples TRBV5-1 to TRBJ1-1; tentatively, D is TRBD1 (5 bases). The CDR3 nucleotides are TGCGCCAGCAGCCTTCGAGCCCCGGGGGGTGAAGCTTTCTTT. Its protein product is CASSLRAPGGEAFF.